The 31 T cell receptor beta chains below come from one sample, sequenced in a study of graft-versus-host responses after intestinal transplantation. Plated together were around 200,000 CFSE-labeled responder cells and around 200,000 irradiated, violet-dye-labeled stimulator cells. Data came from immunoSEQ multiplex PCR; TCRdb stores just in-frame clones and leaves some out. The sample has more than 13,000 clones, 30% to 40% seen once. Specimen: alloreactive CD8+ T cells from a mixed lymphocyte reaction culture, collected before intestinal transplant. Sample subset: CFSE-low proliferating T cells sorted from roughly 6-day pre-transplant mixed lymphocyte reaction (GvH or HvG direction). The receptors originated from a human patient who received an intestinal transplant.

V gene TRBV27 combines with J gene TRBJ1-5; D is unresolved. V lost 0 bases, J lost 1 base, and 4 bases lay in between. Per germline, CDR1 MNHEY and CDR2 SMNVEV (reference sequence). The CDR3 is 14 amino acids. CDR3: CASSLSGSNQPQHF. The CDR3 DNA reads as TGTGCCAGCAGTTTATCGGGCAGCAATCAGCCCCAGCATTTT.

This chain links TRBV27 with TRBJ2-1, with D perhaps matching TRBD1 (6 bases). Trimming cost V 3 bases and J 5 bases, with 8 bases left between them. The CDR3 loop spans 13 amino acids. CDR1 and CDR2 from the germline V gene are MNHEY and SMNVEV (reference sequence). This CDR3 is CASSFAGDNEQFF. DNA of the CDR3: TGTGCCAGCAGTTTTGCAGGGGACAATGAGCAGTTCTTC.

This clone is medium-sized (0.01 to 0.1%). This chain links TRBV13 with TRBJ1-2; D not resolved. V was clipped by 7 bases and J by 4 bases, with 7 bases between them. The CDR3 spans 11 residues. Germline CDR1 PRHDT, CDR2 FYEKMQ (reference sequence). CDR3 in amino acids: CASKGGYGYTF. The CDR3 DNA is TGTGCCAGCAAAGGTGGCTATGGCTACACCTTC.

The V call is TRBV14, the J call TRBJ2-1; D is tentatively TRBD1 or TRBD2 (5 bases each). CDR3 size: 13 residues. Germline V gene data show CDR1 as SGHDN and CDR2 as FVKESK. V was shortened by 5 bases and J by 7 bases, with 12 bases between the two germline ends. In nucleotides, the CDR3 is TGTGCCAGCAGCTACGCAGGGACGAATGAGCAGTTCTTC. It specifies CASSYAGTNEQFF.

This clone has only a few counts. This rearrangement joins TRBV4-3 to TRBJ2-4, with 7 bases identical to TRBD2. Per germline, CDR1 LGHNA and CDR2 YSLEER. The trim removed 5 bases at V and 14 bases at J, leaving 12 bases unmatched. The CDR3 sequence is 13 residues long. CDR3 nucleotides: TGCGCCAGCAGCGATAACGGGGGGACCATAAAGTACTTC. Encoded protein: CASSDNGGTIKYF.

The CDR3 spells CASSSDGTGELFF. DNA of the CDR3: TGTGCCAGCAGCTCCGACGGCACCGGGGAGCTGTTTTTT. The chain links TRBV6-1 to TRBJ2-2, with D uncertain. The CDR3 is 13 residues long. Per germline, CDR1 MNHNS and CDR2 SASEGT. V lost 6 bases and J lost 4, with 9 bases in between.

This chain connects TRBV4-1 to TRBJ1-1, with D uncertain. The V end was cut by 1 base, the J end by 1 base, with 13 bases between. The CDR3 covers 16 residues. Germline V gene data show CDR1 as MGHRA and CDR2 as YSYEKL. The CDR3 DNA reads TGCGCCAGCAGCCAAGTTTGGTCGCACGAGAACACTGAAGCTTTCTTT. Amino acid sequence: CASSQVWSHENTEAFF.

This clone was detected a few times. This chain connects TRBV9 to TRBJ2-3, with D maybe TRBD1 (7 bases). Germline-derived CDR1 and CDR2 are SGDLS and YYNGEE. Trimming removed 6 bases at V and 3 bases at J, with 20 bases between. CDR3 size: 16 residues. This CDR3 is CASTRGGGQGTDTQYF. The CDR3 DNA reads TGTGCCAGCACCCGAGGAGGGGGCCAGGGTACAGATACGCAGTATTTT.

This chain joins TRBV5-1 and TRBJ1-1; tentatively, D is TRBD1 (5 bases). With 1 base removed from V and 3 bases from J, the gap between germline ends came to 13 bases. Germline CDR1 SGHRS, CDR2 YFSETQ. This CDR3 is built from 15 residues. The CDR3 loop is CASSLSVPGDTEAFF. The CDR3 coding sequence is TGCGCCAGCAGCTTGTCAGTTCCGGGGGACACTGAAGCTTTCTTT.

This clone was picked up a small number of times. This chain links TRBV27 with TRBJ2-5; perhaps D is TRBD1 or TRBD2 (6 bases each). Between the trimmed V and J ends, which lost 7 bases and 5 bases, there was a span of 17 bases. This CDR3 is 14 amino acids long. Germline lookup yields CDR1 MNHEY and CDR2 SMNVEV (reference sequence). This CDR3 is CASTWVGGMETQYF. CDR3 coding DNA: TGTGCCAGCACCTGGGTAGGGGGGATGGAGACCCAGTACTTC.

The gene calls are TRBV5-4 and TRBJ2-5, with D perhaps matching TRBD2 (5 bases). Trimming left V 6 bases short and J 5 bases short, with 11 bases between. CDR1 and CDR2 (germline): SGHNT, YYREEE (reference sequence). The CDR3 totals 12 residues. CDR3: CASNSEDETQYF. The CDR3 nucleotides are TGTGCCAGCAACTCGGAGGATGAGACCCAGTACTTC.

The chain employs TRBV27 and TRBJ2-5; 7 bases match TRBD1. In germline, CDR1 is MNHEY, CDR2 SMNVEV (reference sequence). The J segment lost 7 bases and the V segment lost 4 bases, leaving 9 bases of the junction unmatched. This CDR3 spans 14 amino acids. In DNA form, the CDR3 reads TGTGCCAGCAGTTCTGGGACAGCTCAGGGGACCCAGTACTTC. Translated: CASSSGTAQGTQYF.

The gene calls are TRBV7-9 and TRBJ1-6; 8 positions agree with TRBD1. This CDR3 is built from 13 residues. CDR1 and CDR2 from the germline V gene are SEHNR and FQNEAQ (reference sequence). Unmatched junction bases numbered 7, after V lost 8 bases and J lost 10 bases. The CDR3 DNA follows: TGTGCCAGCGGGACAGGCAACGAATCACCCCTCCACTTT. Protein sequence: CASGTGNESPLHF.

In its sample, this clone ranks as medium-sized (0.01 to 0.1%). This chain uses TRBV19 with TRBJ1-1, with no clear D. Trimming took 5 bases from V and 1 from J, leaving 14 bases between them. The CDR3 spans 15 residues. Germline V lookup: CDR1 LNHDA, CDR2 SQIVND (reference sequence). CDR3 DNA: TGTGCCAGTAGTTCCGGTGAGACCGGGAACACTGAAGCTTTCTTT. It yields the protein CASSSGETGNTEAFF.

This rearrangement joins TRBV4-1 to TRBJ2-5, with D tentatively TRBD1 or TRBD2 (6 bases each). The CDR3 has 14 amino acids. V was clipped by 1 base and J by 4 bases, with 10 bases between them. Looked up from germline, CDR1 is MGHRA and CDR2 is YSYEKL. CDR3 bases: TGCGCCAGCAGCCAAGGGAAGGGGGGAGAGACCCAGTACTTC. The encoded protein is CASSQGKGGETQYF.

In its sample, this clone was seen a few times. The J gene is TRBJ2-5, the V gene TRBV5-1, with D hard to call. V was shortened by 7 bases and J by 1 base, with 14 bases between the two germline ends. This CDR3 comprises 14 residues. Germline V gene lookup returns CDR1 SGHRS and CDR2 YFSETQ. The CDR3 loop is CASAVGPSQETQYF. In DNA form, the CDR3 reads TGCGCCAGCGCAGTAGGACCGAGCCAAGAGACCCAGTACTTC.

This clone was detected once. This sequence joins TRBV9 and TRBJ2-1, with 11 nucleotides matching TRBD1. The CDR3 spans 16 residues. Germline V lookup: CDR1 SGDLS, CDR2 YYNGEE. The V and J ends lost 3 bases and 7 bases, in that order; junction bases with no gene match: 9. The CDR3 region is CASSAIGQGAGNEQFF. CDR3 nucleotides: TGTGCCAGCAGCGCGATCGGACAGGGGGCGGGTAATGAGCAGTTCTTC.

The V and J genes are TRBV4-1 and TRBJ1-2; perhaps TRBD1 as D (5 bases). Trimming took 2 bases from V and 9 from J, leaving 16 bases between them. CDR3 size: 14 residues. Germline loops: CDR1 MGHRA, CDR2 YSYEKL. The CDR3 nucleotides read TGCGCCAGCAGCCAATATGCGGGGGGTGGGCGCTACACCTTC. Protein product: CASSQYAGGGRYTF.

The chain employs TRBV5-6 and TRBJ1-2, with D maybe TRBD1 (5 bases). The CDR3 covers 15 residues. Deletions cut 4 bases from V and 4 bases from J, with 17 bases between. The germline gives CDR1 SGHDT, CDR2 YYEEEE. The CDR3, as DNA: TGTGCCAGCAGCCTGGGGGGGGAGGGAACCTATGGCTACACCTTC. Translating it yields CASSLGGEGTYGYTF. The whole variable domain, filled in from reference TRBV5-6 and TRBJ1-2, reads DAGVTQSPTHLIKTRGQQVTLRCSPKSGHDTVSWYQQALGQGPQFIFQYYEEEERQRGNFPDRFSGHQFPNYSSELNVNALLLGDSALYLCASSLGGEGTYGYTFGSGTRLTVV.

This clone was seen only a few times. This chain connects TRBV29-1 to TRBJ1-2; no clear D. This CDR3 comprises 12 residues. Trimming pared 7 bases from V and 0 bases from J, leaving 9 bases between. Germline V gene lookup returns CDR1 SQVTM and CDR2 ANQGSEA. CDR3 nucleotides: TGCAGCGCAGTCGTAGCTAACTATGGCTACACCTTC. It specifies CSAVVANYGYTF. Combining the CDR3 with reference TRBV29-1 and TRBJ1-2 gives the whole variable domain SAVISQKPSRDICQRGTSLTIQCQVDSQVTMMFWYRQQPGQSLTLIATANQGSEATYESGFVIDKFPISRPNLTFSTLTVSNMSPEDSSIYLCSAVVANYGYTFGSGTRLTVV.

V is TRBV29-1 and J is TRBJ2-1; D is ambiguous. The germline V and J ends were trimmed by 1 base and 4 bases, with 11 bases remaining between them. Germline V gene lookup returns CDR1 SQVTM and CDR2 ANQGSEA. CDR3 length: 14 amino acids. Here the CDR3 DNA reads TGCAGCGTTGAAGGGTTGACGAAATACAATGAGCAGTTCTTC. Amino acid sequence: CSVEGLTKYNEQFF.

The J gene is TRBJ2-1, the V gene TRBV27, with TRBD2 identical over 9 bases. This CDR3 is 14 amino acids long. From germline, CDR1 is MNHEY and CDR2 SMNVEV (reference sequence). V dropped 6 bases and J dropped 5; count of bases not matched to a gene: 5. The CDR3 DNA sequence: TGTGCCAGCAGCTGGACTAGCGCGAACAATGAGCAGTTCTTC. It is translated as CASSWTSANNEQFF.

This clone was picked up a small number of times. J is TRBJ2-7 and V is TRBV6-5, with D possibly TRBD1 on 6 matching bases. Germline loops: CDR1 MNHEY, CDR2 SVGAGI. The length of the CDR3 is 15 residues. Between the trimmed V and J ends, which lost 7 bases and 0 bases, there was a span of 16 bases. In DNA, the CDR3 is TGTGCCAGCACCAGTGGGGGCATGGTCTCCTACGAGCAGTACTTC. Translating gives CASTSGGMVSYEQYF.

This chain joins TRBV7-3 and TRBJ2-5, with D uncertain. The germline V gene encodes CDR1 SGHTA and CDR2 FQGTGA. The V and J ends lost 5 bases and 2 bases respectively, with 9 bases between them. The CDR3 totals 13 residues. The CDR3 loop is CASSASPQETQYF. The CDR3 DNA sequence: TGTGCCAGCAGCGCCTCCCCTCAAGAGACCCAGTACTTC.

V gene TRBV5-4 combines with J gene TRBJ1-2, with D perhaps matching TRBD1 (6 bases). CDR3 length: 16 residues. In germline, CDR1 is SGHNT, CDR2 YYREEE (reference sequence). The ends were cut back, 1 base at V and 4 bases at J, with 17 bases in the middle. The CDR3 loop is CASSLTQGLASYGYTF. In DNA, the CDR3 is TGTGCCAGCAGCTTGACCCAGGGGTTGGCTAGCTATGGCTACACCTTC.

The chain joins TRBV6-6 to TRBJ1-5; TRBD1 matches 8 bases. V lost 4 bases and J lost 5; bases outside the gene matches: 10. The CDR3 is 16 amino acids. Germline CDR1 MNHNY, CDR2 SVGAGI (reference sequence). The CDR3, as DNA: TGTGCCAGCAGTTCATTTCGGACAGGGTCCTATCAGCCCCAGCATTTT. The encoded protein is CASSSFRTGSYQPQHF.

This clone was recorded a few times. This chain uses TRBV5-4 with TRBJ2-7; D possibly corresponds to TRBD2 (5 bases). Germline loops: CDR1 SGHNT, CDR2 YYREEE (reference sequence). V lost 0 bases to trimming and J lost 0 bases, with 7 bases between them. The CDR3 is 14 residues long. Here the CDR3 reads CASSLGGNSYEQYF. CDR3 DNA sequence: TGTGCCAGCAGCTTGGGAGGGAACTCCTACGAGCAGTACTTC.

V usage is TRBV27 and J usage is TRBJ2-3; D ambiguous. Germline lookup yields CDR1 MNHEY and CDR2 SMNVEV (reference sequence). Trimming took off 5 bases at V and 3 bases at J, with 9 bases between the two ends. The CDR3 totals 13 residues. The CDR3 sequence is CASSPLGTDTQYF. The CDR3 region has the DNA TGTGCCAGCAGTCCCCTGGGGACAGATACGCAGTATTTT.

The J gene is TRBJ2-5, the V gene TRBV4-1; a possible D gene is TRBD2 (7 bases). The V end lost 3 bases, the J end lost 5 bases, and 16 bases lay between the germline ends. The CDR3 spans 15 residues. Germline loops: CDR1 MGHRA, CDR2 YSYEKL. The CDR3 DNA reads TGCGCCAGCAGCCAGTTGGGGGGGCCCGGGGAGACCCAGTACTTC. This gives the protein CASSQLGGPGETQYF.

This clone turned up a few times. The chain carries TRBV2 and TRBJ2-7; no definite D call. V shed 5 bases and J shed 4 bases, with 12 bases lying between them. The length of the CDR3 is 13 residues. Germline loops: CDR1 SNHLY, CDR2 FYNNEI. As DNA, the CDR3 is TGTGCCAGCAGTTTCGGCAGAAATTACGAGCAGTACTTC. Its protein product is CASSFGRNYEQYF.

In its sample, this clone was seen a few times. The CDR3 region has the DNA TGTGCCAGCAGTGAACCTGGGGCCGGGTACGAGCAGTACTTC. Translation gives CASSEPGAGYEQYF. J is TRBJ2-7 and V is TRBV6-1; weak D call: TRBD1 (5 bases). This CDR3 contains 14 residues. Germline V gives CDR1 MNHNS, CDR2 SASEGT. With 2 bases removed from V and 4 bases from J, the gap between germline ends came to 12 bases.